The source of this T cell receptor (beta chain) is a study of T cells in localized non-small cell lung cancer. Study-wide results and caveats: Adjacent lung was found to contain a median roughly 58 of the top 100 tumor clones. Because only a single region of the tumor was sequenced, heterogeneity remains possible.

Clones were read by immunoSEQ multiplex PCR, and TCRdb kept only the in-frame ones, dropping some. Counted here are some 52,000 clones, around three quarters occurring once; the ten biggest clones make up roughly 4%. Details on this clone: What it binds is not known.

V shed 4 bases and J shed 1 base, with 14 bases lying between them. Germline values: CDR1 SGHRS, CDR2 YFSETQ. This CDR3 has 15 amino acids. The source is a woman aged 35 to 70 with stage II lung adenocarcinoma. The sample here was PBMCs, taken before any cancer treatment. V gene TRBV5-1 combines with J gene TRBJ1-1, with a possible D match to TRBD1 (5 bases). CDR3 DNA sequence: TGCGCCAGCAGCGCGTTAAGGGGAGAGAACACTGAAGCTTTCTTT. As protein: CASSALRGENTEAFF.